Listed here is a single T cell receptor beta chain. These data belong to a study of technical replicates of blood from a few donors. Measured with immunoSEQ multiplex PCR; TCRdb has only the in-frame clones, and not every one. The table records approximately 81,000 clones, under 96% of them present only once. Trimming shortened V by 7 bases and J by 0 bases, and 19 bases separated the two germline ends. CDR3 length: 16 residues. The V gene's germline CDR1 is SGHTA and CDR2 FQGTGA. The specimen was T cells isolated from PBMCs. This receptor was identified in a human donor in good health. The V gene is TRBV7-3, the J gene TRBJ2-7; weak D call: TRBD2 (5 bases). The CDR3 protein is CASTPSSGKDSYEQYF. The CDR3 region has the DNA TGTGCCAGCACCCCCAGCTCGGGGAAAGACTCCTACGAGCAGTACTTC.